This TCR beta chain was profiled in a study of OX40 agonist ivuxolimab in advanced cancers. Findings and caveats of the study: Expanded clones were, on average, more numerous in CD8+ T cells than in CD4+.

Profiled with immunoSEQ multiplex PCR; TCRdb holds only in-frame clones, not every one. The sample contains roughly 41,000 clones, 70% to 90% of which appear only once. On this clone: Its antigen is not identified.

The receptor comes from an adult with an advanced solid tumor such as melanoma, head and neck, liver or kidney cancer. The sequenced sample was CD4+ or CD8+ T cells sorted from blood, obtained in a trial of the OX40 agonist ivuxolimab.

CDR3 region: CAVGPTYEQYF. CDR3 coding DNA: TGTGCCGTCGGGCCTACCTACGAGCAGTACTTC. The V and J genes are TRBV10-3 and TRBJ2-5; no clear D gene. The closer fit of TRBJ2-7 to the DNA end suggests the J call may be wrong. CDR3 length: 11 amino acids. Germline assignment: CDR1 ENHRY and CDR2 SYGVKD.